This T cell receptor beta chain came from a study of blood T cell repertoires in COVID-19. Across the whole study: Some COVID-19 samples were acute and others convalescent; all came from the United States, Italy and Spain. The cDNA or gDNA used as material had been derived from T cells, B-cell-depleted T cells, or PBMCs.

Original processing methods: It was from reference gene primer amplification that nucleated cell counts were estimated. The assay was immunoSEQ multiplex PCR, and TCRdb's table has in-frame clones only and misses some. The DNA was the basis for D and trimming; V, J and clone size are from that table. Among 150,000 to 250,000 clones listed, roughly four fifths were seen once. The source is a human donor with acute or convalescent COVID-19. The donor label of this sample is uncertain. The sample was peripheral blood.

The CDR3 loop is CASSAAPGGRRAKNIQYF. The CDR3 DNA reads as TGTGCCAGCAGCGCAGCCCCAGGGGGGCGAAGGGCCAAAAACATTCAGTACTTC. The genes are TRBV9 and TRBJ2-4; D may be TRBD1 (7 bases). The CDR3 length is 18 residues. Per germline, CDR1 SGDLS and CDR2 YYNGEE. The V gene lost 3 bases and the J gene lost 1 base, with 20 bases spanning the gap.